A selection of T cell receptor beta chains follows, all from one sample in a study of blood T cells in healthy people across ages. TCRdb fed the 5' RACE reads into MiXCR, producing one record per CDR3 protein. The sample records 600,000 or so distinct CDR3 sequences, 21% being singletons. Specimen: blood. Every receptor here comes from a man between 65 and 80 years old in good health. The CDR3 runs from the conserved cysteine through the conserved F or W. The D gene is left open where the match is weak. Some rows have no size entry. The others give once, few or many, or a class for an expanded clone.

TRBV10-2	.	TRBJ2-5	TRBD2	CASSEGLATETQYF	TGCGCCAGCAGTGAGGGACTAGCTACGGAGACCCAGTACTTC
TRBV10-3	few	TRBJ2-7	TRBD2	CAISESSSGSYEQYF	TGTGCCATCAGTGAGTCGTCTAGCGGGAGCTACGAGCAGTACTTC
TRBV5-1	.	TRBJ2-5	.	CASSLVDSPKTQYF	TGCGCCAGCAGCTTGGTGGATTCCCCCAAGACCCAGTACTTC
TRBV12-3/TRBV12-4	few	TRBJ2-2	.	CASSFVTANTGELFF	TGTGCCAGCAGTTTCGTGACGGCGAACACCGGGGAGCTGTTTTTT
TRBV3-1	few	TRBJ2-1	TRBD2	CASSQIAGGVGEQFF	TGTGCCAGCAGCCAAATAGCGGGAGGTGTCGGTGAGCAGTTCTTC
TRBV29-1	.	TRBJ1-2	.	CSVDFLGRNYGYTF	TGCAGCGTTGATTTTCTGGGGAGAAACTATGGCTACACCTTC
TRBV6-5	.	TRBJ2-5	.	CASSYSTAGTEETQYF	TGTGCCAGCAGTTACTCGACCGCAGGGACCGAAGAGACCCAGTACTTC
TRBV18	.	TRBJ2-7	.	CASSGAFEQYF	TGTGCCAGCTCAGGGGCCTTCGAGCAGTACTTC
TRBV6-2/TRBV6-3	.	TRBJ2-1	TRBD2	CASSYGDISGSGYNEQFF	TGTGCCAGCAGTTACGGCGATATAAGCGGGAGTGGCTACAATGAGCAGTTCTTC
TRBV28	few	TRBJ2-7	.	CASDGTYEQYF	TGTGCCAGCGACGGAACCTACGAGCAGTACTTC
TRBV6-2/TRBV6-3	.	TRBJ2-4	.	CASSFWTNQNIQYF	TGTGCCAGCAGTTTCTGGACTAACCAGAACATTCAGTACTTC
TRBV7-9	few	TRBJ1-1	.	CASSATAANTEAFF	TGTGCCAGCAGCGCGACAGCCGCGAACACTGAAGCTTTCTTT
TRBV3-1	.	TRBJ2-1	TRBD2	CACSQEGPVRAGVGNEQFF	TGTGCCTGCAGCCAAGAAGGCCCGGTACGAGCGGGAGTGGGCAATGAGCAGTTCTTC